Below, 5 T cell receptor beta chains from the same sample are listed, as sequenced in a study of blood T cell repertoires in COVID-19. TCRdb keeps only in-frame clones here, not all; method: immunoSEQ multiplex PCR. The repertoire holds about 420,000 clones, with 80% to 90% as singletons. The sample was peripheral blood. The receptors come from a man aged 18 to 35 with COVID-19, enrolled during active disease.

The V call is TRBV18, the J call TRBJ2-1, with TRBD2 matching over 7 bases. Looked up from germline, CDR1 is KGHSH and CDR2 is LQKENI. The length of the CDR3 is 13 residues. Losses at the gene ends were 4 bases for V and 9 bases for J; bases not matched to a gene: 6. Here the CDR3 DNA reads TGTGCCAGCTCACGGATGGAGCGGGGTGAGCAGTTCTTC. Its translation is CASSRMERGEQFF.

The V call is TRBV3-1 (or the pseudogene TRBV3-2), the J call TRBJ2-5; tentatively, D is TRBD2 (5 bases). V lost 0 bases and J lost 7, with 15 bases in between. CDR1 LGHDT and CDR2 YNNKEL come from the germline V gene (reference sequence). This CDR3 spans 15 amino acids. Here the CDR3 reads CASSQDRPGIGTQYF. CDR3 DNA sequence: TGTGCCAGCAGCCAAGATAGGCCGGGGATTGGGACCCAGTACTTC.

This chain joins TRBV10-3 and TRBJ1-3; no reliable D call. Per the germline V gene, CDR1 is ENHRY and CDR2 is SYGVKD. V lost 3 bases and J 2 bases, leaving 8 bases between the germline ends. The CDR3 is 14 residues long. Here the CDR3 DNA reads TGTGCCATCAGTGATTGGGAGGCTGGAAACACCATATATTTT. It specifies CAISDWEAGNTIYF.

The CDR3 reads CASSTGQPTYEQYF. The DNA of the CDR3 is TGCGCCAGCAGCACGGGACAGCCGACATACGAGCAGTACTTC. The V call is TRBV5-1, the J call TRBJ2-7; 7 bases are a match to TRBD1. Germline loops: CDR1 SGHRS, CDR2 YFSETQ. V was pared by 4 bases and J by 4 bases, with 8 bases of the junction left unmatched. This CDR3 has 14 amino acids.

This chain uses TRBV2 with TRBJ1-2; unclear D gene. With 7 bases removed from V and 4 bases from J, the gap between germline ends came to 13 bases. The CDR3 sequence is 13 residues long. Germline assignment: CDR1 SNHLY and CDR2 FYNNEI. CDR3 bases: TGTGCCAGCACCTTAGGGAGGGTCTATGGCTACACCTTC. Residues: CASTLGRVYGYTF.